One sample yielded the 2 T cell receptor beta chains listed below, sequenced in a study of CD4 T cells in relation to SARS-CoV-2 and coronaviruses. Measured with immunoSEQ multiplex PCR; TCRdb has only the in-frame clones, and not every one. The table shows around 18,000 clones, with around 79% occurring only once. These receptors have no identified antigens. Unexposed donor CD4+ T cells date from 2011-2018, before the COVID-19 pandemic. The cells were cultured for 10 days before CD4+ T cells were isolated. The sequencing input was CD4+ T cells from PBMCs, cultured in vitro. The receptors stem from a human donor in good health.

This clone was counted once. The chain has TRBV28 and TRBJ1-5; D gene ambiguous. CDR3 length: 12 residues. Trimming removed 7 bases from V and 0 bases from J, with 4 bases in between. Germline V gene sequence: CDR1 MDHEN, CDR2 SYDVKM. CDR3 sequence (DNA): TGTGCCAGCACTGCTAGCAATCAGCCCCAGCATTTT. Protein: CASTASNQPQHF.

The chain combines TRBV6-5 with TRBJ1-3, with TRBD1 matching 8 bases. V was clipped by 6 bases and J by 3 bases; unmatched bases: 7. Germline loops: CDR1 MNHEY, CDR2 SVGAGI. This CDR3 comprises 15 residues. CDR3 amino acids: CASRGDRGLGNTIYF. DNA for the CDR3: TGTGCCAGCAGAGGAGACAGGGGACTTGGAAACACCATATATTTT.